These 2 T cell receptor beta chains came from one sample sequenced in a study of blood T cell repertoires in COVID-19. Clones were read by immunoSEQ multiplex PCR, and TCRdb kept only the in-frame ones, dropping some. The sample contains about 110,000 clones, 80% to 90% of which appear only once. The sequenced sample was peripheral blood. Receptors were obtained from a woman aged 45-59 years with acute or convalescent COVID-19.

CDR3 protein: CASSFQGGTGNTIYF. The CDR3 region has the DNA TGTGCCAGCAGCTTTCAGGGCGGCACTGGAAACACCATATATTTT. The rearrangement uses TRBV7-9 and TRBJ1-3; TRBD1 might be the D (5 bases). Germline loops: CDR1 SEHNR, CDR2 FQNEAQ (reference sequence). The germline V and J ends were trimmed by 3 bases and 2 bases, with 11 bases remaining between them. This CDR3 is 15 amino acids long.

The chain links TRBV11-3 to TRBJ2-1, with 8 bases identical to TRBD1. CDR3 length: 15 residues. Germline V gene data show CDR1 as SGHNT and CDR2 as YENEEA. Losses at the gene ends were 5 bases for V and 3 bases for J; bases not matched to a gene: 6. The CDR3 DNA reads as TGTGCCAGCAGCCCTGGACAGGGAGTCTACAATGAGCAGTTCTTC. Its protein product is CASSPGQGVYNEQFF.